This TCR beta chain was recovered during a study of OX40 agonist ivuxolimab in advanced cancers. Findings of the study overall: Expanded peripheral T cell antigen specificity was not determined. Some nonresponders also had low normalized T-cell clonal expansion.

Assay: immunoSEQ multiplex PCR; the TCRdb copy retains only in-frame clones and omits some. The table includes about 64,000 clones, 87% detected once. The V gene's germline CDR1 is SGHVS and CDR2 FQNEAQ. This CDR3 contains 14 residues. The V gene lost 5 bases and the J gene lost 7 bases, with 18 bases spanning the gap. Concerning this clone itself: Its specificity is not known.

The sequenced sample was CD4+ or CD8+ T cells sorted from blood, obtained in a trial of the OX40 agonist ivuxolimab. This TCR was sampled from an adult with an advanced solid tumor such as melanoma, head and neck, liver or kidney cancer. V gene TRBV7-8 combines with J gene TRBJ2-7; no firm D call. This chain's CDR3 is CASSPGSTPAEQYF. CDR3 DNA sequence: TGTGCCAGCAGCCCCGGGTCGACCCCCGCGGAGCAGTACTTC.